Listed here are 27 T cell receptor beta chains from one sample, sequenced in a study of monozygotic twins with inflammatory bowel disease. Using the 5' RACE reads, TCRdb records one entry per CDR3 protein without DNA. The sample totals around 400,000 distinct CDR3 sequences. Sequences were obtained from blood. The receptors were sampled from a human donor with ulcerative colitis or Crohn's disease, or a healthy co-twin of an affected twin (not recorded which).

The rearrangement uses TRBV7-2 and TRBJ2-7; TCRdb indicates TRBD2, and absent DNA this call remains unverified. In germline, CDR1 is SGHTA, CDR2 FQGNSA. This CDR3 region has 15 residues. CDR3 sequence reads: CASSHRGTSVYEQYF.

The chain employs TRBV12-3 or TRBV12-4 and TRBJ1-5; TCRdb outputs TRBD1, but without DNA this stays unchecked. The CDR3 runs to 17 residues. This CDR3 is CASSFRRGAFSNQPQHF.

The chain recombines TRBV27 with TRBJ1-4. The CDR3 loop spans 14 amino acids. Germline V CDR1 and CDR2: MNHEY, SMNVEV (reference sequence). CDR3 sequence: CASSRQGGDEKLFF.

V and J are TRBV3-1 and TRBJ2-2. Per the germline V gene, CDR1 is LGHDT and CDR2 is YNNKEL (reference sequence). This CDR3 is 15 amino acids long. The CDR3: CASSQDPVGTGELFF.

J is TRBJ2-7 and V is TRBV30; TCRdb picks TRBD2, but there is no DNA to check that call. Germline CDR1 is GTSNPN and CDR2 is SVGIG (reference sequence). The CDR3 consists of 14 residues. The CDR3: CAWSVFSGSYEQYF.

V is TRBV7-3 and J is TRBJ1-2; the D call of TRBD1 rests on TCRdb alone, since no DNA is present to check it. There are 15 residues in the CDR3. Germline CDR1 is SGHTA and CDR2 is FQGTGA. CDR3 region: CASSLNPGVSSGYTF.

This chain connects TRBV25-1 to TRBJ1-5; TCRdb selects TRBD1, and the lack of DNA leaves this call unchecked. Germline loops: CDR1 MGHDK, CDR2 SYGVNS. The CDR3 runs 14 residues. This CDR3 is CASSSDSSNQPQHF.

The chain is built from TRBV12-3 or TRBV12-4 and TRBJ2-3; TCRdb's D gene call, TRBD2, goes unchecked for lack of DNA. There are 16 residues in the CDR3. CDR3 residues: CASSPIAGMSTDTQYF.

The chain's CDR3 is CATSDPRQGFGYTF. The rearrangement links TRBV24-1 to TRBJ1-2. The CDR3 length is 14 residues. Germline V gene sequence: CDR1 KGHDR, CDR2 SFDVKD.

The CDR3: CSARDRGVEKLFF. The chain has TRBV20-1 and TRBJ1-4; the TRBD1 assignment by TCRdb is unverifiable without DNA. Germline values: CDR1 DFQATT, CDR2 SNEGSKA (reference sequence). This CDR3 is built from 13 residues.

The V gene is TRBV6-2 or TRBV6-3, the J gene TRBJ2-1; TCRdb selects TRBD2, and the lack of DNA leaves this call unchecked. Germline loops: CDR1 MNHEY, CDR2 SVGEGT. CDR3 length: 16 amino acids. This chain's CDR3 is CASRKTGTSGNNEQFF.

The rearrangement uses TRBV10-3 and TRBJ1-1. This CDR3 is 13 amino acids long. Germline assignment: CDR1 ENHRY and CDR2 SYGVKD. The CDR3 loop is CAIKPDVGERAFF.

The chain carries TRBV13 and TRBJ2-7. Germline-derived CDR1 and CDR2 are PRHDT and FYEKMQ (reference sequence). The CDR3 spans 14 residues. The CDR3: CASSLNVFTYEQYF.

This sequence joins TRBV5-1 and TRBJ1-1. This CDR3 has 15 residues. The V gene's germline CDR1 is SGHRS and CDR2 YFSETQ. The CDR3 sequence: CASSSLPGLNTEAFF.

The gene calls are TRBV7-9 and TRBJ2-3; TCRdb indicates TRBD2, and absent DNA this call remains unverified. This CDR3 is built from 16 residues. Germline CDR1 reads SEHNR; CDR2 reads FQNEAQ (reference sequence). CDR3 in amino acids: CASSSRTSGVTDTQYF.

V usage is TRBV5-1 and J usage is TRBJ2-1; TCRdb's D gene call, TRBD1, goes unchecked for lack of DNA. CDR3 length: 13 residues. Germline lookup yields CDR1 SGHRS and CDR2 YFSETQ. The CDR3 spells CASSLGQYNEQFF.

The rearrangement uses TRBV6-5 and TRBJ2-5; TCRdb outputs TRBD2, but without DNA this stays unchecked. The CDR3 contains 16 residues. Looked up from germline, CDR1 is MNHEY and CDR2 is SVGAGI. CDR3 residues: CASKLRQAGGRETQYF.

The chain recombines TRBV15 with TRBJ1-1. Germline V gene lookup returns CDR1 LNHNV and CDR2 YYDKDF (reference sequence). The CDR3 runs to 13 residues. CDR3 sequence reads: CATSRDYDTEAFF.

The rearrangement joins TRBV4-1 to TRBJ2-7; the D call from TCRdb, TRBD2, cannot be confirmed without DNA. CDR1 and CDR2 (germline): MGHRA, YSYEKL. The length of the CDR3 is 14 residues. The CDR3 here is CASSQDLQRVEQYF.

The chain carries TRBV4-2 and TRBJ2-2; TCRdb indicates TRBD2, and absent DNA this call remains unverified. Germline CDR1 reads LGHNA; CDR2 reads YNFKEQ. The CDR3 sequence is 16 residues long. The CDR3 loop reads CASSRSHRGGTGELFF.

The V gene is TRBV6-1, the J gene TRBJ2-7; as DNA is missing, the TRBD2 call by TCRdb cannot be tested. The germline CDR1 and CDR2 sequences are MNHNS and SASEGT. The CDR3 spans 15 residues. The CDR3 region is CASSRPTSVLPEQYF.

This sequence joins TRBV29-1 and TRBJ2-1; as DNA is missing, the TRBD1 call by TCRdb cannot be tested. In germline, CDR1 is SQVTM, CDR2 ANQGSEA. This CDR3 spans 14 amino acids. The CDR3 spells CSVIPGPIRGEQFF.

The V and J genes are TRBV4-2 and TRBJ1-1. The germline CDR1 and CDR2 sequences are LGHNA and YNFKEQ. CDR3 length equals 14 residues. The CDR3 reads CASSQGEVGVGAFF.

This chain joins TRBV4-3 and TRBJ2-1; TCRdb gives TRBD2 as the D gene, but with no DNA this cannot be confirmed. The CDR3 sequence is 17 residues long. Germline CDR1 reads LGHNA; CDR2 reads YSLEER. This chain's CDR3 is CASSQDRGGMVHNEQFF.

The chain carries TRBV20-1 and TRBJ1-5; there is no DNA to check the TCRdb D call of TRBD1. CDR3 length: 14 residues. The V gene's germline CDR1 is DFQATT and CDR2 SNEGSKA (reference sequence). CDR3 residues: CSASNLPGNQPQHF.

The V call is TRBV20-1, the J call TRBJ2-1; as DNA is missing, the TRBD1 call by TCRdb cannot be tested. Germline CDR1 is DFQATT and CDR2 is SNEGSKA (reference sequence). CDR3 length equals 16 residues. The CDR3 is CSARDRLAGGPGEQFF.

V and J are TRBV5-1 and TRBJ2-3. Per the germline V gene, CDR1 is SGHRS and CDR2 is YFSETQ. The CDR3 runs 13 residues. The CDR3: CASSFVYADTQYF.